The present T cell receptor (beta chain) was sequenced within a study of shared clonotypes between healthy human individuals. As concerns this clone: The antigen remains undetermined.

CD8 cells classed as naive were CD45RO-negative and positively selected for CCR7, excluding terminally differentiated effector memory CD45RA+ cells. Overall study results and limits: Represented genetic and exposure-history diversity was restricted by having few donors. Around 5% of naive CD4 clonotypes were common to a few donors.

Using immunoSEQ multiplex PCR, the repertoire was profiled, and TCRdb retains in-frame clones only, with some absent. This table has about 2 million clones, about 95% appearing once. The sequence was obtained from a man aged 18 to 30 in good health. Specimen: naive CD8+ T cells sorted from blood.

CDR3: CASSPGSPLHF. The CDR3 nucleotides are TGTGCCAGCAGCCCCGGTTCGCCCCTCCACTTT. The chain recombines TRBV11-2 with TRBJ1-6, with no clear D. Trimming took off 5 bases at V and 13 bases at J, with 9 bases between the two ends. This CDR3 contains 11 residues. Germline values: CDR1 SGHAT, CDR2 FQNNGV.